This T cell receptor beta chain is from a study of shared clonotypes between healthy human individuals. Study outcomes and limitations: Despite large depth, rarefaction showed incomplete sorted-subset sequencing. A handful of donors held approximately 4.5% of naive CD4 clonotypes in common.

The naive CD8 fraction comprised CD45RO-negative cells positively selected for CCR7 and excluded terminally differentiated effector memory CD45RA+ cells. Comments on this clone: Its antigen is unknown.

There are 13 residues in the CDR3. V lost 7 bases, J lost 2 bases, and 11 bases lay in between. Germline V gives CDR1 LGHNT, CDR2 FRNRAP. The authors distributed each subset's genomic DNA evenly over several immunoSEQ plates. Produced via immunoSEQ multiplex PCR; TCRdb's table is partial and in-frame only. The table lists hundreds of thousands of clones, under 95% of them singletons. The rearrangement joins TRBV12-5 to TRBJ1-2; possible D gene TRBD1, 6 bases. Material for sequencing was naive CD8+ T cells sorted from blood. This TCR was recovered from a young man in good health. The CDR3: CASAPTGNYGYTF. The CDR3, as DNA: TGTGCTAGTGCCCCCACAGGGAACTATGGCTACACCTTC.